A selection of T cell receptor beta chains follows, all from one sample in a study of T cell changes during pregnancy in multiple sclerosis. This table comes from immunoSEQ multiplex PCR, and its TCRdb copy is limited to in-frame clones, with some not included. The sample carries roughly 35,000 clones, 88% recorded once. Sequences were derived from CD4+ T cells from peripheral blood mononuclear cells, sampled before pregnancy. The source of these receptors is a female donor with multiple sclerosis, enrolled in a pregnancy study. Both conserved end residues are part of each CDR3. Each record gives: D gene, CDR3 length, V gene, clone size, J gene, CDR3 DNA, CDR3 protein. The D gene is left open where the match is weak. Not every row has a clone size; where given, it reads once, few, many or a size class.

>-|15|TRBV28|-|TRBJ1-4
TGTGCCAGCAGTGTAGGGGGGACGGGAGGCGAAAAACTGTTTTTT
CASSVGGTGGEKLFF
>-|15|TRBV4-1|-|TRBJ2-1
TGCGCCAGCAGCCATGGGCAGGGAAGGGACAATGAGCAGTTCTTC
CASSHGQGRDNEQFF
>-|16|TRBV10-1|once|TRBJ2-7
TGCGCCAGCAGTGAGTCTAACAGGGTAGGGAGATACGAGCAGTACTTC
CASSESNRVGRYEQYF
>-|15|TRBV7-9|-|TRBJ1-4
TGTGCCAGCAGCCCGTTCCCGACAGTTGGAGAAAAACTGTTTTTT
CASSPFPTVGEKLFF
>-|13|TRBV29-1|-|TRBJ2-1
TGCAGCGTTGAAGTTCTAGCGCTCAATGAGCAGTTCTTC
CSVEVLALNEQFF
>-|16|TRBV6-5|-|TRBJ1-1
TGTGCCAGCAGTTACAGCGGGGGCCGGGACCACACTGAAGCTTTCTTT
CASSYSGGRDHTEAFF
>TRBD1|16|TRBV10-2|-|TRBJ2-7
TGCGCCAGCAGTGAGAGTTTTGGGACAGGGGCCTACGAGCAGTACTTC
CASSESFGTGAYEQYF
>TRBD1|15|TRBV5-4|-|TRBJ2-7
TGTGCCAGCAGCCTCCCGGGACAGGGGCCCTACGAGCAGTACTTC
CASSLPGQGPYEQYF
>TRBD2|15|TRBV5-4|-|TRBJ2-7
TGTGCCAGCAGCCAAAGTTTCGGGACTAGCTACGAGCAGTACTTC
CASSQSFGTSYEQYF
>-|14|TRBV19|-|TRBJ1-1
TGTGCCAGTAGCGGCACGTTAGGGGACACTGAAGCTTTCTTT
CASSGTLGDTEAFF
>TRBD2|15|TRBV11-2|-|TRBJ2-7
TGTGCCAGCAGCCTAGGACTAGCGGGACGCTACGAGCAGTACTTC
CASSLGLAGRYEQYF
>-|16|TRBV28|-|TRBJ2-7
TGTGCCAGCAGTGTACAGGGGGGGTTTTACTCCTACGAGCAGTACTTC
CASSVQGGFYSYEQYF
>TRBD1|16|TRBV6-1|-|TRBJ1-5
TGTGCCAGCAGTGGGGGACAGGATATAGGCAATCAGCCCCAGCATTTT
CASSGGQDIGNQPQHF
>-|14|TRBV10-3|-|TRBJ2-1
TGTGCCATCAGTGCCCGGGAGAGACTGGGAGAGCAGTTCTTC
CAISARERLGEQFF
>TRBD2|13|TRBV27|-|TRBJ2-4
TGTGCCAGCAGGATTAGCGGGAGCGACATTCAGTACTTC
CASRISGSDIQYF
>-|17|TRBV10-3|-|TRBJ2-4
TGTGCCATCAGTGAGTCTTACAGTCACCTAGCCAAAAACATTCAGTACTTC
CAISESYSHLAKNIQYF
>-|12|TRBV30|few|TRBJ2-5
TGTGCCCTCGGGGACTTAGTGGAGACCCAGTACTTC
CALGDLVETQYF
>-|12|TRBV25-1|-|TRBJ2-7
TGTGCCAGCAGTGACCGGGCCTACGAGCAGTACTTC
CASSDRAYEQYF
>-|15|TRBV5-1|-|TRBJ2-7
TGCGCCAGCAGCCCCCAGGGGTACGGCGCCGACGAGCAGTACTTC
CASSPQGYGADEQYF
>TRBD2|14|TRBV30|-|TRBJ2-5
TGTGCCTGGAGCGGACTAGCGAGCCAAGAGACCCAGTACTTC
CAWSGLASQETQYF
>-|16|TRBV5-1|-|TRBJ2-1
TGCGCCAGCAGCTTGCAAGGGGAGGTGTCCTACAATGAGCAGTTCTTC
CASSLQGEVSYNEQFF
>-|15|TRBV18|-|TRBJ2-2
TGTGCCAGCTCACCCCGGACTGTGAACACCGGGGAGCTGTTTTTT
CASSPRTVNTGELFF
>-|15|TRBV9|-|TRBJ1-5
TGTGCCAGCAGCGTAGGGACAGATAATTATCAGCCCCAGCATTTT
CASSVGTDNYQPQHF
>-|14|TRBV6-5|-|TRBJ1-3
TGTGCCAGCAGTCTACTCTACTCTGGAAACACCATATATTTT
CASSLLYSGNTIYF
>TRBD2|17|TRBV7-9|-|TRBJ2-3
TGTGCCAGCAGCTTATCATTCGCGCGGGAGCGCACAGATACGCAGTATTTT
CASSLSFARERTDTQYF
>TRBD1|13|TRBV30|-|TRBJ1-5
TGTGCCTGGAGTAACAGGGGTGATCAGCCCCAGCATTTT
CAWSNRGDQPQHF
>-|14|TRBV15|-|TRBJ2-5
TGTGCCACCAGCAGAGATCGCTTAGAGGAGACCCAGTACTTC
CATSRDRLEETQYF
>-|13|TRBV7-2|-|TRBJ1-1
TGTGCCAGCAGCCGCCAGGGGAACACTGAAGCTTTCTTT
CASSRQGNTEAFF
>-|14|TRBV7-9|-|TRBJ2-2
TGTGCCAGCAGCCCTTTAACGAACACCGGGGAGCTGTTTTTT
CASSPLTNTGELFF
>TRBD1|13|TRBV5-1|-|TRBJ1-1
TGCGCCAGCACGTTGGGACAGGACACTGAAGCTTTCTTT
CASTLGQDTEAFF
>TRBD1|11|TRBV20-1|-|TRBJ2-7
TGCAGTGCTCGGACAGGGCCCGAGCAGTACTTC
CSARTGPEQYF
>-|13|TRBV6-1|-|TRBJ1-2
TGTGCCAGCAGTGTAGAGGGAGGCTATGGCTACACCTTC
CASSVEGGYGYTF
>-|19|TRBV11-2|once|TRBJ1-1
TGTGCCAGCAGCTTAGCATTAGGCTTCCAGGGAAGGATGGACACTGAAGCTTTCTTT
CASSLALGFQGRMDTEAFF
>-|14|TRBV25-1|-|TRBJ2-2
TGTGCCAGCAGTGAATCTCAGGTCCCCGGGGAGCTGTTTTTT
CASSESQVPGELFF
>TRBD1|15|TRBV18|-|TRBJ2-1
TGTGCCAGCTCACCACTGACAGGGGGCCTGGATGAGCAGTTCTTC
CASSPLTGGLDEQFF
>TRBD2|20|TRBV7-8|-|TRBJ2-1
TGTGCCAGCAGCTTCCTCCGGACTAGCGGGAGGGGAGGCACTAACAATGAGCAGTTCTTC
CASSFLRTSGRGGTNNEQFF
>TRBD2|15|TRBV28|-|TRBJ2-7
TGTGCCAGCAGGCCTGGGACTAGCGGGAGGAACGAGCAGTACTTC
CASRPGTSGRNEQYF
>-|16|TRBV5-1|-|TRBJ1-5
TGCGCCAGCAGCTTGTCAGGGGAACTTCTTAATCAGCCCCAGCATTTT
CASSLSGELLNQPQHF
>TRBD1|14|TRBV19|-|TRBJ1-5
TGTGCCATTTCGGACAGGGGTTATAATCAGCCCCAGCATTTT
CAISDRGYNQPQHF
>-|16|TRBV7-2|once|TRBJ2-3
TGTGCCAGCAGCTTACAGGGGAGCGGGATGACAGATACGCAGTATTTT
CASSLQGSGMTDTQYF
>TRBD2|16|TRBV27|-|TRBJ2-1
TGTGCCAGCAGCCGACTAGCGGGAGGAGCCCACAATGAGCAGTTCTTC
CASSRLAGGAHNEQFF
>TRBD2|14|TRBV11-2|-|TRBJ2-7
TGTGCCAGCAGCTTAGATGGGGGGGGCTACGAGCAGTACTTC
CASSLDGGGYEQYF